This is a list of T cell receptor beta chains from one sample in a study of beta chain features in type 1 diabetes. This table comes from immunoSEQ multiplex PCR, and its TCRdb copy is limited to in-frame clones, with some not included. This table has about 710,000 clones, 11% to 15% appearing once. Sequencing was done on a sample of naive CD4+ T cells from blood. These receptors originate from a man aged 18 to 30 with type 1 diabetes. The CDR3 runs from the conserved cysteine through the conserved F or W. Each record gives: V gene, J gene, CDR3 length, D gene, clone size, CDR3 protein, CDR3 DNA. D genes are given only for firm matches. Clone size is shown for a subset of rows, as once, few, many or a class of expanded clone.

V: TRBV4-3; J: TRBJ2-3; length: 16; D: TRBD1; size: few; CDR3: CASSPRQGASTDTQYF; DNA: TGCGCCAGCAGCCCGCGACAGGGGGCGAGCACAGATACGCAGTATTTT
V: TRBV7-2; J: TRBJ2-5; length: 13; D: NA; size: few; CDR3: CASSSQRQETQYF; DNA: TGTGCCAGCAGCTCCCAAAGACAAGAGACCCAGTACTTC
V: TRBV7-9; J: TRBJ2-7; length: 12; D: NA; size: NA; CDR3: CASSRGDYEQYF; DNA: TGTGCCAGCAGCCGAGGAGACTACGAGCAGTACTTC
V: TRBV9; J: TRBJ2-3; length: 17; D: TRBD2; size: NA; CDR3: CASSPRGLAGNTDTQYF; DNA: TGTGCCAGCAGCCCCAGGGGACTAGCGGGTAATACAGATACGCAGTATTTT
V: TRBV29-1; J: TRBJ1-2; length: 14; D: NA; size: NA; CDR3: CSALGRGSNYGYTF; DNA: TGCAGCGCGCTGGGGCGGGGATCGAACTATGGCTACACCTTC
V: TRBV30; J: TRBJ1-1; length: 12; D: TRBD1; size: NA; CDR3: CAGQGTDTEAFF; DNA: TGTGCCGGACAGGGGACCGACACTGAAGCTTTCTTT
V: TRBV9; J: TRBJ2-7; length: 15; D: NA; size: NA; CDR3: CASSGRTDKAVEQYF; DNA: TGTGCCAGCAGCGGGAGGACAGACAAAGCGGTCGAGCAGTACTTC
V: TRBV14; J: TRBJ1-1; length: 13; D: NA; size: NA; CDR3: CASSPLRVTEAFF; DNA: TGTGCCAGCAGCCCCCTCAGGGTGACTGAAGCTTTCTTT
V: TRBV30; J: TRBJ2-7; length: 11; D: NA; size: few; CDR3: CAWGRRYEQYF; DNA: TGTGCCTGGGGAAGAAGGTACGAGCAGTACTTC
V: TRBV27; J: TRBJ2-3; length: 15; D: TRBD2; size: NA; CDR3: CASGERGLRTDTQYF; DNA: TGTGCCAGCGGCGAGCGGGGGTTGAGGACAGATACGCAGTATTTT
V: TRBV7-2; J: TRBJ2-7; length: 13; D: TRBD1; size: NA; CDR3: CASSLGTGYEQYF; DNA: TGTGCCAGCAGCTTAGGGACAGGGTATGAGCAGTACTTC
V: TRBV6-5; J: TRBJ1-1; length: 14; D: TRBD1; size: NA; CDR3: CASTSTGPNTEAFF; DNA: TGTGCCAGCACCTCGACAGGGCCGAACACTGAAGCTTTCTTT
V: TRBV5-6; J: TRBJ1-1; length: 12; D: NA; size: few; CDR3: CASSLNSPEAFF; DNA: TGTGCCAGCAGCTTGAACAGCCCTGAAGCTTTCTTT
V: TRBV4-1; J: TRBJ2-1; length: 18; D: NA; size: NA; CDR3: CASSPFPGHESEWNEQFF; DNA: TGCGCCAGCAGCCCCTTCCCGGGCCATGAAAGTGAGTGGAATGAGCAGTTCTTC
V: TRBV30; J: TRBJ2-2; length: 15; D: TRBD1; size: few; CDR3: CAWNLGTDNTGELFF; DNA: TGTGCCTGGAACCTCGGGACAGATAACACCGGGGAGCTGTTTTTT
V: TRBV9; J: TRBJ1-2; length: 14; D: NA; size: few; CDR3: CASSVGTPNYGYTF; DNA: TGTGCCAGCAGCGTAGGGACACCCAACTATGGCTACACCTTC
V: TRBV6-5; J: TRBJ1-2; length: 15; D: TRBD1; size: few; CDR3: CASKLGQVGPYGYTF; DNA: TGTGCCAGCAAACTCGGACAGGTCGGTCCATATGGCTACACCTTC
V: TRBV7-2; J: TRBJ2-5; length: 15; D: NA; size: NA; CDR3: CASSFTGDLQETQYF; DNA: TGTGCCAGCAGCTTTACGGGGGATCTCCAAGAGACCCAGTACTTC
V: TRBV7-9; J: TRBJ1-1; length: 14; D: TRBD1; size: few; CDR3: CASSWGQGNTEAFF; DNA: TGTGCCAGCAGTTGGGGACAGGGGAACACTGAAGCTTTCTTT
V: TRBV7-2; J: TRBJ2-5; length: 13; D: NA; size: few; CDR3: CASSERGGQTQYF; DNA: TGTGCCAGCAGTGAAAGGGGTGGGCAGACCCAGTACTTC
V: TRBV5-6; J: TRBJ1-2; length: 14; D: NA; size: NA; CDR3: CASSLGLKSYGYTF; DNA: TGTGCCAGCAGCTTGGGGCTGAAAAGCTATGGCTACACCTTC
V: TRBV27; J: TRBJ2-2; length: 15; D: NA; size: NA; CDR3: CASRTLGPDTGELFF; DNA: TGTGCCAGCAGGACCCTCGGACCGGACACCGGGGAGCTGTTTTTT
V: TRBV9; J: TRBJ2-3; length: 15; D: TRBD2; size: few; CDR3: CASSAGGASTDTQYF; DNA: TGTGCCAGCTCCGCGGGGGGGGCTAGCACAGATACGCAGTATTTT
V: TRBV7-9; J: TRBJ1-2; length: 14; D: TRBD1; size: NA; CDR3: CASSVRQGSYGYTF; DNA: TGTGCCAGCAGCGTAAGACAGGGGTCCTATGGCTACACCTTC